The 13 T cell receptor beta chains below come from one sample, sequenced in a study of long-term antiretroviral therapy in people with HIV. The libraries were made with immunoSEQ v3.0 at survey level. The protocol was immunoSEQ multiplex PCR, while the TCRdb copy is restricted to in-frame clones and leaves out a portion. The sample comprises approximately 23,000 clones, around four fifths of which are singletons, and more than 3.5% rests with the top ten. Sequenced material: unsorted PBMCs, taken roughly 6.1 years after starting antiretroviral therapy. The receptors come from a man aged 30-40 years with HIV.

The rearrangement uses TRBV7-2 and TRBJ2-7, with D perhaps TRBD1 or TRBD2 (5 bases each). The CDR3 totals 14 residues. Looked up from germline, CDR1 is SGHTA and CDR2 is FQGNSA. V dropped 6 bases and J dropped 5 bases, with 17 bases sitting between them. The CDR3: CASSSGPGIDEQYF. CDR3 in DNA: TGTGCCAGCAGTTCAGGGCCCGGGATCGACGAGCAGTACTTC.

CDR3 DNA sequence: TGTGCCAGCAGCTTAGGACTGGCCCCCCAAAAACTGTTTTTT. Translation gives CASSLGLAPQKLFF. V is TRBV7-9 and J is TRBJ1-4, with D unresolved. V was trimmed by 1 base and J by 9 bases, leaving 12 bases between them. CDR1 and CDR2 from the germline V gene are SEHNR and FQNEAQ (reference sequence). The CDR3 covers 14 residues.

The J gene is TRBJ2-3, the V gene TRBV5-6, with 8 positions matching TRBD2. The CDR3 totals 15 residues. After removal of 1 base from V and 4 bases from J, the junction contained 5 bases not matched to a gene. Looked up from germline, CDR1 is SGHDT and CDR2 is YYEEEE. Here the CDR3 DNA reads TGTGCCAGCAGCTTGAAACTAGCGGCAGCAGATACGCAGTATTTT. Its protein product is CASSLKLAAADTQYF. The full variable domain, in which reference TRBV5-6 and TRBJ2-3 provide the parts outside the CDR3, is DAGVTQSPTHLIKTRGQQVTLRCSPKSGHDTVSWYQQALGQGPQFIFQYYEEEERQRGNFPDRFSGHQFPNYSSELNVNALLLGDSALYLCASSLKLAAADTQYFGPGTRLTVL.

This clone was detected once. This rearrangement joins TRBV9 to TRBJ2-1; D remains unclear. This CDR3 region has 12 residues. The V and J ends lost 3 bases and 9 bases respectively, with 10 bases between them. CDR1 is SGDLS and CDR2 is YYNGEE in the germline V gene. The DNA for the CDR3 is TGTGCCAGCAGCGCATCCTTCGGTGAGCAGTTCTTC. Its protein is CASSASFGEQFF.

This chain uses TRBV6-6 with TRBJ1-1; TRBD1 agrees at 8 bases. Germline V lookup: CDR1 MNHNY, CDR2 SVGAGI (reference sequence). Trimming at V came to 8 bases and at J to 3 bases, leaving 2 bases not matched to a gene. The CDR3 runs 12 residues. CDR3: CASHRGDTEAFF. The CDR3 DNA follows: TGTGCCAGCCACAGGGGGGACACTGAAGCTTTCTTT.

V gene TRBV5-4 combines with J gene TRBJ2-1; TRBD1 matches at 8 bases. Germline lookup yields CDR1 SGHNT and CDR2 YYREEE (reference sequence). There are 15 residues in the CDR3. V was pared by 6 bases and J by 9 bases, with 14 bases of the junction left unmatched. As DNA, the CDR3 is TGTGCCAGCACCGAAAGAAGACAGGGGAGGTTTGAGCAGTTCTTC. This codes for CASTERRQGRFEQFF.

The rearrangement uses TRBV5-5 and TRBJ2-2, with a possible D match to TRBD1 (7 bases). The V and J ends lost 4 bases and 6 bases respectively, with 13 bases between them. CDR3 size: 14 residues. In germline, CDR1 is SGHKS, CDR2 YYEKEE (reference sequence). DNA for the CDR3: TGTGCCAGCAGCGGAGACAGGGAGGCCGGGGAGCTGTTTTTT. The encoded protein is CASSGDREAGELFF.

V usage is TRBV6-5 and J usage is TRBJ1-1; TRBD1 matches 8 bases. With 5 bases clipped from V and 1 base from J, the junction kept 6 bases outside the gene matches. The CDR3 has 15 residues. Per germline, CDR1 MNHEY and CDR2 SVGAGI. The CDR3 sequence is CASSIGTGPNTEAFF. For the CDR3, the DNA is TGTGCCAGCAGTATTGGGACAGGACCGAACACTGAAGCTTTCTTT.

The chain is built from TRBV7-8 and TRBJ1-1; 10 bases match TRBD1. The CDR3 loop spans 15 amino acids. Germline CDR1 and CDR2: SGHVS and FQNEAQ. J was trimmed by 3 bases and V by 5 bases; bases with no gene match: 6. The CDR3 loop is CASSRSGTGDTEAFF. The DNA of the CDR3 is TGTGCCAGCAGCCGTTCCGGGACAGGGGACACTGAAGCTTTCTTT.

The rearrangement uses TRBV4-3 and TRBJ2-7; D possibly uses TRBD1 or TRBD2 (5 bases each). This CDR3 is 17 amino acids long. CDR1 LGHNA and CDR2 YSLEER come from the germline V gene. V shed 0 bases and J shed 4 bases, with 19 bases lying between them. CDR3 loop: CASSQDRGPVFRYEQYF. In DNA form, the CDR3 reads TGCGCCAGCAGCCAAGATCGGGGACCGGTTTTTCGATACGAGCAGTACTTC.

This chain connects TRBV6-5 to TRBJ2-3; tentative D call: TRBD1 (6 bases). CDR1 and CDR2 from the germline V gene are MNHEY and SVGAGI. Trimming stripped 9 bases from V and 4 bases from J, with 17 bases between. The CDR3 covers 14 residues. This CDR3 is CASRHLTGPDTQYF. The CDR3 DNA reads TGTGCCAGTAGGCATCTAACAGGGCCAGATACGCAGTATTTT.

The genes are TRBV28 and TRBJ1-5; D is undetermined. CDR3 length: 12 amino acids. Germline V gene sequence: CDR1 MDHEN, CDR2 SYDVKM. The DNA of the CDR3 is TGTGTCACCCGGGTGGGCAATCAGCCCCAGCATTTT. This codes for CVTRVGNQPQHF.

The table lists this clone with a count of one. V and J are TRBV30 and TRBJ2-7; D might be TRBD1 (5 bases). Trimming shortened V by 4 bases and J by 2 bases, and 15 bases separated the two germline ends. In germline, CDR1 is GTSNPN, CDR2 SVGIG (reference sequence). This CDR3 is built from 14 residues. CDR3 residues: CAWTDSPAAYEQYF. For the CDR3, the DNA is TGTGCCTGGACCGACAGCCCCGCCGCCTACGAGCAGTACTTC.